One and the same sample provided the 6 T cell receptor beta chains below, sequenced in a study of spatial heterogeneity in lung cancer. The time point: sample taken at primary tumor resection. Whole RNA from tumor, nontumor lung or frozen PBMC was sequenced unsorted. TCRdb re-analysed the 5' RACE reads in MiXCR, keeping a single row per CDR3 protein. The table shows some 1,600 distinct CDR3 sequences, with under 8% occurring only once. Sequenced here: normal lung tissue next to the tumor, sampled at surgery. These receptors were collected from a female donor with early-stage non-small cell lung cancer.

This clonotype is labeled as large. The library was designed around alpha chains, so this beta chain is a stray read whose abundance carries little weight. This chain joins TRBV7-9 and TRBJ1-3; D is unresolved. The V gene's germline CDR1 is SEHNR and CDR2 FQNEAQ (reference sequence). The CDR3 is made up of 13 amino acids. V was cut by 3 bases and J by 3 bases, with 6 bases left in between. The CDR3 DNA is TGTGCCAGCAGCTTTAATCTTGGAAACACCATATATTTT. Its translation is CASSFNLGNTIYF.

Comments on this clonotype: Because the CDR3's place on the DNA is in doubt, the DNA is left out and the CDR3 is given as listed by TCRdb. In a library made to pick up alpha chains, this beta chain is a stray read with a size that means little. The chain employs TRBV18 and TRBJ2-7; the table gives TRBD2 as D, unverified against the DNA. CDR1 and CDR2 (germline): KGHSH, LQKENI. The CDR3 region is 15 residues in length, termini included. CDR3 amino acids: CASSPLRASSYEQYF.

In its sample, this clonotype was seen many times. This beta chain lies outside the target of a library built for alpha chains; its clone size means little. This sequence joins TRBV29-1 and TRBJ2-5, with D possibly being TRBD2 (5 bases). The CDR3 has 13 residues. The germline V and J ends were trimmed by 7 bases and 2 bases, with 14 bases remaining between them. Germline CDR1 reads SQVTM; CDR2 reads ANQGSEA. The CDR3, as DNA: TGCAGCGCAGCAGGTAGCGTGCAAGAGACCCAGTACTTC. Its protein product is CSAAGSVQETQYF.

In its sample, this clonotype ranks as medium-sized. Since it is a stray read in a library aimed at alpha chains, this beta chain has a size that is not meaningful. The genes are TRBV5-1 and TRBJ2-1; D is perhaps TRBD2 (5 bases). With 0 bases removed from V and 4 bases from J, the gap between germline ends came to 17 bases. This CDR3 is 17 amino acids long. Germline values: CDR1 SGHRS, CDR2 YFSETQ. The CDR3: CASSLGPTREKYNEQFF. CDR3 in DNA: TGCGCCAGCAGCTTGGGGCCAACTAGAGAGAAGTACAATGAGCAGTTCTTC.

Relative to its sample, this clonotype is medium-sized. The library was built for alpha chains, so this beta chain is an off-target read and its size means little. The CDR3 here is CASSRQGGEKLFF. In DNA, the CDR3 is TGTGCCAGCAGTCGGCAGGGTGGTGAAAAACTGTTTTTT. This sequence joins TRBV12-3 or TRBV12-4 and TRBJ1-4; D might be TRBD1 (5 bases). CDR3 length: 13 residues. The ends were cut back, 5 bases at V and 7 bases at J, with 11 bases in the middle.

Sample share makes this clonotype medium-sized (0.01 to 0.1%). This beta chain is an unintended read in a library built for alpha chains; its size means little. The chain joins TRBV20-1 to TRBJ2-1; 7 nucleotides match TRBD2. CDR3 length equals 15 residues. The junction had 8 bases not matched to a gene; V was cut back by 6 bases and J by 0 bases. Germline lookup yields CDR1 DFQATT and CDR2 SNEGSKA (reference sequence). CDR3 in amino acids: CSACPQRGSYNEQFF. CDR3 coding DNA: TGCAGTGCCTGTCCACAGCGGGGCTCCTACAATGAGCAGTTCTTC.